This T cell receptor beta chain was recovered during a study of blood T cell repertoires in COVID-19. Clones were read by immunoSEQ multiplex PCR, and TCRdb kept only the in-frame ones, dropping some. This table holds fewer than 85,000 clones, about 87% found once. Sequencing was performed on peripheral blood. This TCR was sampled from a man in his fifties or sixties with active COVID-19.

CDR3 amino acids: CASSQDHRAHQPQHF. The CDR3 bases are TGCGCCAGCAGCCAAGATCACAGGGCCCACCAGCCCCAGCATTTT. The V gene is TRBV4-3, the J gene TRBJ1-5, with D perhaps matching TRBD1 (6 bases). This CDR3 has 15 residues. Trimming shortened V by 0 bases and J by 7 bases, and 13 bases separated the two germline ends. Germline V CDR1 and CDR2: LGHNA, YSLEER.